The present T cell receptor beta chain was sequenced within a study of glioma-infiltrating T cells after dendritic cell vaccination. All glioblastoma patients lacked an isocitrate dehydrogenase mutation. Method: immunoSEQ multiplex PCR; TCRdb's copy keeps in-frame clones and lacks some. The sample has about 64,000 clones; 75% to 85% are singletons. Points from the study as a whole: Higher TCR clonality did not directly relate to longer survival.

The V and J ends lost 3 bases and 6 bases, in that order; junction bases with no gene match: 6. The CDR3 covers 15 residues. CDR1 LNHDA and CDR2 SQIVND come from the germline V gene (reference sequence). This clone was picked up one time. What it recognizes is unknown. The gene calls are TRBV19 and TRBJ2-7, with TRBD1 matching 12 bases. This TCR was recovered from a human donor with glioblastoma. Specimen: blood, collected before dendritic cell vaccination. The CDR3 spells CASSILGQGASEQYF. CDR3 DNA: TGTGCCAGTAGTATCCTGGGACAGGGGGCGAGCGAGCAGTACTTC. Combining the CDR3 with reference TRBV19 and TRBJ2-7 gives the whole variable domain DGGITQSPKYLFRKEGQNVTLSCEQNLNHDAMYWYRQDPGQGLRLIYYSQIVNDFQKGDIAEGYSVSREKKESFPLTVTSAQKNPTAFYLCASSILGQGASEQYFGPGTRLTVT.